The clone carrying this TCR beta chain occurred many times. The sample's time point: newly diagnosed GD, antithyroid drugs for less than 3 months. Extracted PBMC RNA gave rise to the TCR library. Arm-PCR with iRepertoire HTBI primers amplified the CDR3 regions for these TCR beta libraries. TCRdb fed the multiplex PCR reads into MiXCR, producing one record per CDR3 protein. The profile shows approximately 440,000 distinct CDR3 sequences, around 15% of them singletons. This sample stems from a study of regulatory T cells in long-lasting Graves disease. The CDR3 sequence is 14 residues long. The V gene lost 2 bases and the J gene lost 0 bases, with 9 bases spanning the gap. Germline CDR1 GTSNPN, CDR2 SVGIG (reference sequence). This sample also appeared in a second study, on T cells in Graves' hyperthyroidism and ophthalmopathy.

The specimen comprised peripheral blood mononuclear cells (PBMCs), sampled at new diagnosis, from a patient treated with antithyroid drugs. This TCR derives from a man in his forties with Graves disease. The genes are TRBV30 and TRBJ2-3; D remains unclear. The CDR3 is CAWSWSASTDTQYF. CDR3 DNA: TGTGCCTGGAGTTGGAGCGCCAGCACAGATACGCAGTATTTT.